This TCR beta chain was recovered during a study of cytomegalovirus exposure and HLA in healthy donors (dated by TCRdb to 2015 to 2018). Describing the broader study: An earlier analysis of fewer than 750 of the donors reported 276 Gb of sequence data and 90 million to 120 million unique TCR beta sequences obtained from about 200 million T cells. The study profiled the T cell repertoires of hundreds of subjects by immunosequencing and related them to cytomegalovirus serostatus. Donor age, sex, ethnicity and CMV serostatus were collected together with the repertoire data. Along with the approximately 620-subject first cohort, a separate validation cohort of 120 different subjects was used. Genome-wide SNP genotypes for about 60% of the roughly 700 donors were used in a later genetic analysis, which treated that subset as a discovery cohort. An early release covering 550 to 700 HLA-typed donors comprised about 300 gigabases of sequencing data and roughly 85 million unique TCR sequences. Every repertoire in the discovery cohort had been generated on one and the same sequencing platform. Typing coverage differed by locus: A, B, C, DRB1 and DQB1 were typed in about 620-640 donors, DQA1 in about 500, DPA1 in some 600, and DPB1 in about 450. Class I and class II HLA loci were covered by the typing at four-digit resolution. In the later analysis, no new phenotypic data were used to find candidate immune exposures; instead, reliance was placed on TCR beta sequences and their occurrence across donors. In an earlier analysis of roughly 600 of the donors, high-throughput TCR beta sequencing was used to judge whether each TCR beta V gene segment behaved as functional or pseudogenic. Because of strong linkage in the cohort, roughly five DR-DQ haplotypes were treated as single units for association and clustering. High-throughput TCR immunosequencing, statistical association of individual TCRs with disease status, and machine learning were combined to predict cytomegalovirus infection status. On average, around 230,000 unique TCR beta nucleotide sequences were sequenced per donor among a few hundred genotyped donors of the cohort, with roughly 20% of those sequences being non-productive. The aim of the study was to test whether cataloging public T cell receptors could identify signatures of past pathogen exposure. To study patterns of TCR occurrence, a later analysis re-analyzed previously published TCR beta repertoires from several hundred donors and added high-resolution HLA genotyping. Among the roughly 400 genotyped donors, 81% belonged to the genetic ancestry cluster associated with self-reported Caucasian donors.

Library method: the immunoSEQ multiplex PCR assay. A mixture of 60 forward primers for TCR Vbeta segments and 13 reverse primers for TCR Jbeta segments was used in the multiplex PCR. A multiplex PCR assay on genomic DNA amplified the CDR3 region of rearranged TCR beta genes. On the Illumina HiSeq System, the amplified TCR beta libraries were sequenced as 87-base-pair reads. In the authors' own workflow: In a later analysis, some 80 million unique TCR beta chains were counted across the 650 to 750 repertoires, and some 10 million of these chains were shared by at least two donors. Raw reads were error-corrected and collapsed into unique sequences with a nearest-neighbor algorithm that merged closely related sequences to remove PCR and sequencing errors. V, D and J gene segments were assigned by aligning CDR3 sequences to IMGT reference sequences. For a sequence to be retained, a match of at least six nucleotides was required to both a V gene segment and a J gene segment. A rearrangement was called productive if the CDR3 had no stop codons and remained in frame with V and J, and every other rearrangement was called non-productive. Following IMGT convention, CDR3 was defined as the stretch from the second conserved V-encoded cysteine to the conserved J-encoded phenylalanine. In an earlier analysis of roughly 580 of the donors, sequences lacking an unambiguous match to a single V gene segment were excluded. An earlier analysis of some 500 of the donors classified V segments as functional when productive rearrangements were above 56.7% and as segregating when the standard deviation between donors was above 5%. A statistical classification framework was developed to diagnose cytomegalovirus status using the catalog of TCR beta chain sequences. In a later analysis, TCR nucleotide sequences were compared against IMGT/GENE-DB human TR gene sequences so that V and J genes could be assigned. In a later analysis, CDR3 sequences and most-parsimonious VDJ recombination scenarios were assigned using the TCRdist pipeline. In a later analysis, every TCR beta chain was defined by the combination of its CDR3 amino acid sequence and its V-gene family, and reads without a unique V-gene family were dropped. To address suspected cross-contamination and a sequencing artifact, a later analysis removed approximately 600 highly shared, low-generation-probability nucleotide sequences. A later analysis calculated a clonal expansion index for each public chain from normalized within-repertoire ranks of inferred template counts. In a later analysis, generation probabilities were computed using a VDJ recombination model fitted to out-of-frame rearrangements, and the results were checked against IGoR. A later analysis scored TCR-TCR, TCR-HLA and TCR-CMV co-occurrence with hypergeometric tests, applying a repertoire-size bias correction to TCR pairs. In a later analysis, false discovery rates were estimated by permuting HLA or CMV assignments 20 times. A later analysis grouped co-occurring TCRs with DBSCAN, adding TCRdist sequence similarity when clustering within HLA-allele-positive subsets. For co-occurrence clustering, repertoires with fewer than 30,000 or more than 120,000 public chains were excluded, along with 5 or 6 repertoires with anomalous nucleotide sharing. The table comes from immuneACCESS by way of TCRdb, which keeps in-frame sequences with V and J called. Part of the clones is missing from these tables; in studies checked, under half for an unresolved V gene and the rest for unknown reasons. That table gives V, J and clone size, and the DNA gave D and trimming. In this sample the table shows just over 150,000 clones, about three quarters of which occur a single time. The leading ten clones occupy around 0.97% of the sample.

On the study overall, not on this receptor specifically: Cytomegalovirus status was reported to be diagnosed by the classifier with high specificity and sensitivity in both the original and validation cohorts. Across donors, most TCR sequences were observed very rarely, whereas some public TCRs were present in many individuals. Linkage disequilibrium might explain the correlated functional status among segregating V segments, but an unknown experimental factor could not be excluded. Some IMGT-functional V segments, including TRBV6-2 and TRBV6-3, could not be distinguished by the 87-base-pair reads and were therefore excluded. A later genetic analysis associated a missense DCLRE1C variant with V-gene and J-gene trimming of TCR beta chains, and an independent cohort replicated the association. According to the authors, the approach could potentially be generalized to other disease states and immunological phenotypes. A later analysis found that HLA-associated TCR beta chains were more clonally expanded and had lower generation probabilities than equally common non-associated chains. Strong co-occurrence of HLA alleles, especially DR and DQ, made assigning TCR associations to individual alleles difficult. The presence/absence analyses assumed that sequencing depth was roughly uniform across donors, and that assumption may not be true. In vitro tests confirmed that a few of the cytomegalovirus-associated TCR beta chains recognize cytomegalovirus antigens. Because HLA typing was missing for some donors at each locus, association tests included only the typed subset. A further reported finding was that TCR beta sequences accurately predicted the HLA-A and HLA-B alleles for most subjects in the first cohort. The sequencing pipeline was judged likely to have produced a cluster of highly shared sequence variants as a technical artifact. Specific HLA alleles were associated with 15,000 to 20,000 TCR beta sequences at a false discovery rate of 0.05 in a later analysis. Compared with the 666-donor mean, donors in an Asian-associated ancestry cluster had fewer N-insertions in productive TCRs, according to a later genetic analysis. In a later analysis, the rate of TCR association differed among HLA loci, with DRB1 alleles having the most associated TCRs and HLA-C alleles having the fewest. The study gave a list of under 200 TCR beta chains associated with cytomegalovirus. The only immune exposure information available for the cohort was CMV serostatus. An earlier analysis of 450 to 750 of the donors showed that most TCR beta V segments appeared in productive rearrangements either about 90% or about 30% of the time, which broadly matched IMGT annotations. The earlier analysis of about 600 of the donors excluded some 15 rarely observed V segments, including chromosome 9 orphons, because counts were too low. This cohort had only TCR beta chains sequenced, and the lack of alpha or paired-chain data limited which features could be detected. According to a later analysis, most CMV-associated TCR beta chains appeared to be HLA-restricted, and the HLA associations seemed to be driven largely by CMV exposure. Several of the top co-occurrence clusters appeared to be linked to parvovirus B19, influenza, CMV and Epstein-Barr virus, according to a later analysis.

In total, approximately 610 healthy bone marrow donors made up the cohort. Cohort members were all nominally healthy when sampled, although unrecorded immune exposures were likely present. The donor tested CMV seropositive and was one of the 289 seropositive cohort members. Every donor gave a peripheral blood sample, and the peripheral blood mononuclear cells from that sample were used for TCR beta sequencing. The Qiagen DNeasy Blood Extraction Kit was used to extract genomic DNA from the blood cell samples. The germline V gene specifies SGHDT as CDR1 and YYEEEE as CDR2. The CDR3 goes from the cysteine to the phenylalanine over 14 residues. Only CDR3 DNA is held: 42 bases, read in frame from base 1. Compared with germline, V lacks 4 bases and J lacks 1 base; bases without a gene match: 4. On this clone itself: It has no known antigen specificity. Base qualities are missing; no much larger clone stands one base away.

The source is a woman aged 50 to 60 in good health and CMV-seropositive. The chain employs TRBV5-6 and TRBJ2-5; 7 bases in the middle match TRBD2. Sequenced material: PBMCs. The CDR3 sequence is CASSPTSPQETQYF. The sequence in DNA is TGTGCCAGCAGCCCGACTAGCCCCCAAGAGACCCAGTACTTC.